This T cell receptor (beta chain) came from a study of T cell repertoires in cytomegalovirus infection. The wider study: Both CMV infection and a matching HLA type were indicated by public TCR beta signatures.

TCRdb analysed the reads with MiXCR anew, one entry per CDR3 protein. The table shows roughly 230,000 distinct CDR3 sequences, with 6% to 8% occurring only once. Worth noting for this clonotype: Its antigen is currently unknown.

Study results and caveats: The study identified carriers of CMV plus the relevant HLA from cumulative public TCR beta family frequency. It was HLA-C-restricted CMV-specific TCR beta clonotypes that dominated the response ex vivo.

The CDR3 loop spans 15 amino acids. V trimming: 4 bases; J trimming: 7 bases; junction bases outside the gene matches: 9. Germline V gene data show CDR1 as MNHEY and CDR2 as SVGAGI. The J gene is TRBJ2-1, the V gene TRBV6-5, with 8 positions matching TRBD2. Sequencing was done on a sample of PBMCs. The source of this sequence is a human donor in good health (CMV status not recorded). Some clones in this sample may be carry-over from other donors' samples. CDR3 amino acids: CASSFGGGGWNEQFF. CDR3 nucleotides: TGTGCCAGCAGTTTCGGGGGGGGGGGGTGGAATGAGCAGTTCTTC.